Listed below are T cell receptor beta chains from one sample, sequenced in a study of OX40 agonist ivuxolimab in advanced cancers. Sequencing used immunoSEQ multiplex PCR; TCRdb keeps in-frame clones, though not all of them. The sample lists about 73,000 clones, over 75% occurring once. This sample comprised CD4+ or CD8+ T cells sorted from blood, obtained in a trial of the OX40 agonist ivuxolimab. The receptors shown here come from an adult with an advanced solid tumor such as melanoma, head and neck, liver or kidney cancer. CDR3s include the opening cysteine and the closing phenylalanine or tryptophan. D genes are given only for firm matches.

j_call: TRBJ1-3
d_call: TRBD1
v_call: TRBV9
cdr3_nt: TGTGCCAGCAGTCAGACAGGGTCCGGAAACACCATATATTTT
cdr3_aa: CASSQTGSGNTIYF

j_call: TRBJ1-5
d_call: .
v_call: TRBV19
cdr3_nt: TGTGCCAGTAATTCCGGGTCCCTCGGCAATCAGCCCCAGCATTTT
cdr3_aa: CASNSGSLGNQPQHF

j_call: TRBJ2-7
d_call: TRBD2
v_call: TRBV7-7
cdr3_nt: TGTGCTAGCAGCTTGTCCGGGAGGGACGGCGAGCAGTACTTC
cdr3_aa: CASSLSGRDGEQYF

j_call: TRBJ2-3
d_call: TRBD2
v_call: TRBV13
cdr3_nt: TGTGCCAGCAGCTTAGGACTAGCGGGAGGTATAGATACGCAGTATTTT
cdr3_aa: CASSLGLAGGIDTQYF

j_call: TRBJ1-1
d_call: .
v_call: TRBV28
cdr3_nt: TGTGCCAGCAGAAGACAGGATGAAGCTTTCTTT
cdr3_aa: CASRRQDEAFF

j_call: TRBJ2-7
d_call: .
v_call: TRBV7-2
cdr3_nt: TGTGCCAGCAGCACGAGCTCCTACGAGCAGTACTTC
cdr3_aa: CASSTSSYEQYF

j_call: TRBJ1-3
d_call: .
v_call: TRBV29-1
cdr3_nt: TGCAGCGTTGAAGATCCAAGGGGGGGAAACACCATATATTTT
cdr3_aa: CSVEDPRGGNTIYF

j_call: TRBJ2-5
d_call: .
v_call: TRBV2
cdr3_nt: TGTGCCAGCAGTGAACAGGGTAGAGAGACCCAGTACTTC
cdr3_aa: CASSEQGRETQYF

j_call: TRBJ2-1
d_call: .
v_call: TRBV6-5
cdr3_nt: TGTGCCAGCAGTTTCTCGGACAGCGACAATGAGCAGTTCTTC
cdr3_aa: CASSFSDSDNEQFF

j_call: TRBJ2-3
d_call: .
v_call: TRBV7-9
cdr3_nt: TGTGCCAGCAGCTCCAGGACTACGGGTTTGAGCACAGATACGCAGTATTTT
cdr3_aa: CASSSRTTGLSTDTQYF

j_call: TRBJ2-3
d_call: .
v_call: TRBV5-1
cdr3_nt: TGCGCCAGCAGCTTCGGAGATACGCAGTATTTT
cdr3_aa: CASSFGDTQYF

j_call: TRBJ2-5
d_call: .
v_call: TRBV18
cdr3_nt: TGTGCCAGCTCACCACCGGGGGCTCGGGAGACCCAGTACTTC
cdr3_aa: CASSPPGARETQYF

j_call: TRBJ2-7
d_call: TRBD1
v_call: TRBV9
cdr3_nt: TGTGCCAGCAGCGGACAGACAGGGACCTACGAGCAGTACTTC
cdr3_aa: CASSGQTGTYEQYF

j_call: TRBJ2-3
d_call: TRBD1
v_call: TRBV7-9
cdr3_nt: TGTGCCAGCAGCCAACTCCGGAACAGGGGGCTCGCAGATACGCAGTATTTT
cdr3_aa: CASSQLRNRGLADTQYF

j_call: TRBJ1-2
d_call: .
v_call: TRBV6-5
cdr3_nt: TGTGCCAGCAGTTATTTGGCGGGTGCTACTAACTATGGCTACACCTTC
cdr3_aa: CASSYLAGATNYGYTF

j_call: TRBJ1-1
d_call: .
v_call: TRBV14
cdr3_nt: TGTGCCAGCAGCCAAGAAATGGGCCAAGCTTTCTTT
cdr3_aa: CASSQEMGQAFF

j_call: TRBJ2-1
d_call: TRBD1
v_call: TRBV18
cdr3_nt: TGTGCCAGCTCACCCCGAGGGACAGGGATTGTATACAATGAGCAGTTCTTC
cdr3_aa: CASSPRGTGIVYNEQFF

j_call: TRBJ2-7
d_call: .
v_call: TRBV6-6
cdr3_nt: TGTGCCAGCAGTTACCTTAGCGACGAGCAGTACTTC
cdr3_aa: CASSYLSDEQYF

j_call: TRBJ2-2
d_call: .
v_call: TRBV7-3
cdr3_nt: TGTGCCAGCAGCTTTGGCCCGAACACCGGGGAGCTGTTTTTT
cdr3_aa: CASSFGPNTGELFF

j_call: TRBJ1-1
d_call: .
v_call: TRBV4-2
cdr3_nt: TGTGCCAGCAGCCAAGTGTCCAGGGATACTGAAGCTTTCTTT
cdr3_aa: CASSQVSRDTEAFF

j_call: TRBJ2-1
d_call: TRBD1
v_call: TRBV27
cdr3_nt: TGTGCCAGCAGTTACTCGGACAGGGCGATGTTCTTC
cdr3_aa: CASSYSDRAMFF

j_call: TRBJ1-4
d_call: .
v_call: TRBV7-7
cdr3_nt: TGTGCTAGCAGCGCCAGTGGGGGTCTGGCTGAAAAACTGTTTTTT
cdr3_aa: CASSASGGLAEKLFF

j_call: TRBJ1-1
d_call: .
v_call: TRBV6-6
cdr3_nt: TGTGCCAGCAGTTACACGGCGAACACTGAAGCTTTCTTT
cdr3_aa: CASSYTANTEAFF

j_call: TRBJ2-1
d_call: TRBD2
v_call: TRBV4-3
cdr3_nt: TGCGCCAGCAGCCAAGCTAGCGGGAGGGCCGGCTCCTACAATGAGCAGTTCTTC
cdr3_aa: CASSQASGRAGSYNEQFF

j_call: TRBJ2-7
d_call: .
v_call: TRBV12-5
cdr3_nt: TGTGCTAGTGGCAACCCAAGTCGGGTACGCTCCACCACGACGAAACCCTACGAGCAGTACTTC
cdr3_aa: CASGNPSRVRSTTTKPYEQYF

j_call: TRBJ2-3
d_call: TRBD2
v_call: TRBV29-1
cdr3_nt: TGCAGCGTAGCTCCTAGACTAGCGTACACAGATACGCAGTATTTT
cdr3_aa: CSVAPRLAYTDTQYF

j_call: TRBJ1-1
d_call: .
v_call: TRBV7-2
cdr3_nt: TGTGCCAGCAGCTTGTTCACCGAGGACACTGAAGCTTTCTTT
cdr3_aa: CASSLFTEDTEAFF

j_call: TRBJ2-5
d_call: TRBD1
v_call: TRBV4-1
cdr3_nt: TGCGCCAGCAGAGGAACAGGGGCGCGGGAGACCCAGTACTTC
cdr3_aa: CASRGTGARETQYF

j_call: TRBJ2-7
d_call: TRBD1
v_call: TRBV5-1
cdr3_nt: TGCGCCAGCAGCTCCGCGGGACAGGGGGCGGTCGAGCAGTACTTC
cdr3_aa: CASSSAGQGAVEQYF